This T cell receptor beta chain was sequenced in a study of T cell changes during pregnancy in multiple sclerosis (dated by TCRdb to about 2019). About the study as a whole: The study looked at changes in the T cell repertoire across pregnancy in women with multiple sclerosis.

Relative to germline, V is missing 6 bases and J is missing 1 base, with 2 bases of the junction outside any gene match. Looking up the germline V gene yields CDR1 SGHDN and CDR2 FVKESK. Including the terminal cysteine and phenylalanine, the CDR3 comprises 14 residues. The sequence is cut down to CDR3 DNA, 42 bases in frame from base 1. The library was made by the immunoSEQ multiplex PCR assay. Not all clones reach the TCRdb copy of this immuneACCESS table, which keeps in-frame sequences only. Checked studies attribute under half of the gap to unresolved V genes and leave the rest unexplained. The sample has fewer than 140,000 clones on record, about 90% of them singletons. About 1.5% of the sample rests with the top ten. Remarks on this clone: Its target antigen remains unknown. Qualities for individual bases were not recorded, and no much larger clone is one base off.

Recombination connected TRBV14 to TRBJ2-2; a stretch of 7 junction bases matches TRBD1. This receptor was identified in a female donor with multiple sclerosis, enrolled in a pregnancy study. This sample comprised peripheral blood, obtained before pregnancy. The sequence in DNA is TGTGCCAGCAGGAGGACAGGGAACACCGGGGAGCTGTTTTTT. Translation gives CASRRTGNTGELFF.